The 30 T cell receptor beta chains presented below share a single source sample, sequenced in a study of cytomegalovirus exposure and HLA in healthy donors. The PCR had 60 Vbeta and 13 Jbeta primers. Sequencing used immunoSEQ multiplex PCR; TCRdb keeps in-frame clones, though not all of them. Seen here are 110,000 to 150,000 clones, over 70% observed once, and the top ten hold roughly 4.5%. The sequenced sample consisted of PBMCs. These receptors were obtained from a man in his forties in good health and CMV-seronegative.

This chain uses TRBV11-2 with TRBJ1-5; D is ambiguous. Germline-derived CDR1 and CDR2 are SGHAT and FQNNGV. V dropped 6 bases and J dropped 7 bases, with 10 bases sitting between them. CDR3 length: 12 amino acids. The CDR3 nucleotides read TGTGCCAGCAGAGCCCCGGGGCAGCCCCAGCATTTT. Encoded protein: CASRAPGQPQHF.

V is TRBV18 and J is TRBJ2-7, with a possible D match to TRBD2 (5 bases). Looked up from germline, CDR1 is KGHSH and CDR2 is LQKENI. This CDR3 has 16 amino acids. Trimming left V 3 bases short and J 0 bases short, with 15 bases between. The CDR3 loop is CASSPGFGVGSYEQYF. The CDR3 DNA follows: TGTGCCAGCTCACCGGGGTTCGGGGTGGGCTCCTACGAGCAGTACTTC.

V and J are TRBV21-1 and TRBJ2-1; the table assigns TRBD2, which was not confirmed against the DNA. TRBV21-1 is an annotated pseudogene. This CDR3 is built from 19 residues. CDR3 in amino acids: CASSNLLKSPTSAYNEQFF. CDR3 coding DNA: TGTGCCAGCAGCAATCTACTCAAATCACCGACTAGCGCGTACAATGAGCAGTTCTTC.

The chain recombines TRBV30 with TRBJ2-5; 9 nucleotides match TRBD1. The closer fit of TRBJ2-7 to the DNA end suggests the J call may be wrong. The V gene's germline CDR1 is GTSNPN and CDR2 SVGIG (reference sequence). The CDR3 is made up of 14 amino acids. DNA for the CDR3: TGTGCCTGGTCCGGGACAGGGAGGGGGTACGAGCAGTACTTC. Amino acid sequence: CAWSGTGRGYEQYF.

This clone was recorded once. V usage is TRBV7-9 and J usage is TRBJ2-3; D gene uncertain. Germline CDR1 SEHNR, CDR2 FQNEAQ (reference sequence). Trimming stripped 0 bases from V and 0 bases from J, with 7 bases between. The CDR3 covers 15 residues. The CDR3 DNA sequence: TGTGCCAGCAGCTTAGCGGAGACTAGCACAGATACGCAGTATTTT. Its translation is CASSLAETSTDTQYF.

V is TRBV13 and J is TRBJ2-7; the match to TRBD1 covers 10 bases. The CDR3 has 15 residues. Trimming removed 4 bases from V and 3 bases from J; junction bases left unmatched: 6. The germline V gene has CDR1 PRHDT and CDR2 FYEKMQ (reference sequence). The CDR3 DNA reads as TGTGCCAGCAGCTCCAGACAGGGGGCAGGCTACGAGCAGTACTTC. Translation: CASSSRQGAGYEQYF.

The rearrangement uses TRBV5-4 and TRBJ2-3, with 7 bases aligning to TRBD1. Germline V lookup: CDR1 SGHNT, CDR2 YYREEE (reference sequence). V trimming: 2 bases; J trimming: 0 bases; junction bases outside the gene matches: 12. The CDR3 covers 18 residues. CDR3 sequence: CASSFGAGGTPSTDTQYF. CDR3 DNA sequence: TGTGCCAGCAGCTTTGGTGCAGGGGGTACTCCTAGCACAGATACGCAGTATTTT.

Notes on this clone: Other nucleotide sequences in the sample specify the same CDR3. The CDR3 bases are TGCGCCAGCAGCCAAGATCAGTTAAGTAATTCACCCCTCCACTTT. This encodes CASSQDQLSNSPLHF. The chain uses TRBV4-3 and TRBJ1-6, with D hard to call. Germline CDR1 LGHNA, CDR2 YSLEER. V lost 0 bases to trimming and J lost 6 bases, with 9 bases between them. The CDR3 consists of 15 residues.

This sequence joins TRBV5-8 and TRBJ1-5, with 9 bases matching TRBD1. The CDR3 length is 15 residues. With V trimmed by 0 bases and J by 6 bases, 4 bases remained unmatched. The germline CDR1 and CDR2 sequences are SGHTS and YDEGEE. This CDR3 reads CASSLGTGEGQPQHF. DNA of the CDR3: TGTGCCAGCAGCTTGGGGACAGGGGAGGGTCAGCCCCAGCATTTT.

The rearrangement links TRBV4-3 to TRBJ2-7, with D uncertain. This CDR3 region has 14 residues. The V gene lost 2 bases and the J gene lost 0 bases, with 8 bases spanning the gap. Germline CDR1 LGHNA, CDR2 YSLEER. CDR3 sequence (DNA): TGCGCCAGCAGCCAATATGTGAGCTCCTACGAGCAGTACTTC. This sequence encodes CASSQYVSSYEQYF.

The genes are TRBV7-9 and TRBJ1-4; 12 positions match TRBD1. J was trimmed by 6 bases and V by 5 bases; bases with no gene match: 4. The CDR3 consists of 15 residues. The germline CDR1 and CDR2 sequences are SEHNR and FQNEAQ (reference sequence). Written as DNA, the CDR3 is TGTGCCAGCAGCCCCGGGACAGGGGGCCATGAAAAACTGTTTTTT. Protein sequence: CASSPGTGGHEKLFF. The entire variable domain, with the rest obtained from reference TRBV7-9 and TRBJ1-4, is as follows: DTGVSQNPRHKITKRGQNVTFRCDPISEHNRLYWYRQTLGQGPEFLTYFQNEAQLEKSRLLSDRFSAERPKGSFSTLEIQRTEQGDSAMYLCASSPGTGGHEKLFFGSGTQLSVL.

The rearrangement joins TRBV5-8 to TRBJ1-1; D is perhaps TRBD1 (6 bases). Per germline, CDR1 SGHTS and CDR2 YDEGEE. V lost 0 bases and J 3 bases, leaving 9 bases between the germline ends. The CDR3 sequence is 14 residues long. The CDR3 loop is CASSLVQGYTEAFF. The CDR3 DNA reads as TGTGCCAGCAGCTTGGTACAGGGCTACACTGAAGCTTTCTTT.

V and J are TRBV7-8 and TRBJ2-2; TRBD2 agrees at 12 bases. CDR3 size: 16 residues. Germline V lookup: CDR1 SGHVS, CDR2 FQNEAQ. V was pared by 4 bases and J by 1 base, with 1 base of the junction left unmatched. In DNA form, the CDR3 reads TGTGCCAGCAGCTGGGGACTAGCGGGGAACACCGGGGAGCTGTTTTTT. Its protein product is CASSWGLAGNTGELFF.

The chain recombines TRBV7-2 with TRBJ2-2; 9 bases agree with TRBD1. The CDR3 covers 14 residues. J lost 7 bases, V lost 4 bases, and 4 bases had no gene match. From germline, CDR1 is SGHTA and CDR2 FQGNSA. CDR3 sequence: CASSSQGAGGELFF. CDR3 in DNA: TGTGCCAGCAGCTCACAGGGGGCCGGCGGGGAGCTGTTTTTT.

The chain recombines TRBV19 with TRBJ2-7, with D possibly being TRBD1 (6 bases). This CDR3 region has 14 residues. CDR1 LNHDA and CDR2 SQIVND come from the germline V gene (reference sequence). Trimming removed 6 bases from V and 0 bases from J, with 12 bases in between. CDR3 loop: CASRDDRSSYEQYF. The CDR3 bases are TGTGCCAGTAGGGACGACAGGAGCTCCTACGAGCAGTACTTC.

The genes are TRBV7-9 and TRBJ2-1, with 10 bases lining up with TRBD2. J was trimmed by 4 bases and V by 5 bases; bases with no gene match: 8. The germline gives CDR1 SEHNR, CDR2 FQNEAQ (reference sequence). CDR3 size: 16 residues. CDR3 residues: CASSPPGLAIYNEQFF. The DNA of the CDR3 is TGTGCCAGCAGCCCTCCGGGACTAGCGATTTACAATGAGCAGTTCTTC.

The CDR3 DNA reads TGCAGCGTTGAAGAGACTAGTTCCCCCTACAATGAGCAGTTCTTC. This sequence encodes CSVEETSSPYNEQFF. V usage is TRBV29-1 and J usage is TRBJ2-1; tentatively, D is TRBD2 (6 bases). This CDR3 spans 15 amino acids. Trimming shortened V by 0 bases and J by 2 bases, and 11 bases separated the two germline ends. Germline V gene sequence: CDR1 SQVTM, CDR2 ANQGSEA.

This clone was detected a few times. V usage is TRBV2 and J usage is TRBJ2-3; a weak D match, TRBD1 (6 bases). The germline CDR1 and CDR2 sequences are SNHLY and FYNNEI. V lost 5 bases to trimming and J lost 1 base, with 10 bases between them. This CDR3 region has 14 residues. The CDR3 DNA is TGTGCCAGCAGTATACAGGGTGGCACAGATACGCAGTATTTT. Translated, it gives CASSIQGGTDTQYF.

This clone has only one observation. The chain uses TRBV6-1 and TRBJ2-7, with D possibly being TRBD1 (6 bases). This CDR3 region has 14 residues. The germline CDR1 and CDR2 sequences are MNHNS and SASEGT. V was trimmed by 8 bases and J by 2 bases, leaving 16 bases between them. In DNA form, the CDR3 reads TGTGCCAGCCCTCAGGGGACATATCCCTACGAGCAGTACTTC. Translated, it gives CASPQGTYPYEQYF.

This clone was counted a few times. The CDR3 DNA is TGTGCCAGCAGCCTGAGGGGGCAAAATTTGAACACTGAAGCTTTCTTT. The encoded protein is CASSLRGQNLNTEAFF. The chain joins TRBV7-9 to TRBJ1-1; 7 bases line up with TRBD1. The germline V gene encodes CDR1 SEHNR and CDR2 FQNEAQ (reference sequence). V was pared by 5 bases and J by 0 bases, with 9 bases of the junction left unmatched. This CDR3 comprises 16 residues. Drawing the rest from reference TRBV7-9 and TRBJ1-1, the complete variable domain is DTGVSQNPRHKITKRGQNVTFRCDPISEHNRLYWYRQTLGQGPEFLTYFQNEAQLEKSRLLSDRFSAERPKGSFSTLEIQRTEQGDSAMYLCASSLRGQNLNTEAFFGQGTRLTVV.

The V call is TRBV5-4, the J call TRBJ2-2, with a possible D match to TRBD2 (6 bases). V was shortened by 5 bases and J by 2 bases, with 13 bases between the two germline ends. Germline CDR1 and CDR2: SGHNT and YYREEE (reference sequence). The CDR3 runs to 15 residues. CDR3 coding DNA: TGTGCCAGCAGGGGGGGAGTAACTAACACCGGGGAGCTGTTTTTT. Translating gives CASRGGVTNTGELFF.

The chain joins TRBV18 to TRBJ1-3, with TRBD1 as a possible D gene (6 bases). Trimming cost V 5 bases and J 1 base, with 9 bases left between them. The germline gives CDR1 KGHSH, CDR2 LQKENI. There are 14 residues in the CDR3. The CDR3 bases are TGTGCCAGCTCAGCCGACAGGTCTGGAAACACCATATATTTT. This sequence encodes CASSADRSGNTIYF.

The gene calls are TRBV30 and TRBJ2-5, with 8 positions matching TRBD1. V shed 0 bases, J shed 4 bases, and the junction held 7 bases outside the gene matches. This CDR3 is 15 amino acids long. Germline V CDR1 and CDR2: GTSNPN, SVGIG (reference sequence). The CDR3 DNA reads TGTGCCTGGAGTGTACGAGACAGGGGCGGAGAGACCCAGTACTTC. It encodes CAWSVRDRGGETQYF.

The V call is TRBV29-1, the J call TRBJ2-3; D is perhaps TRBD1 (7 bases). There are 12 residues in the CDR3. Looked up from germline, CDR1 is SQVTM and CDR2 is ANQGSEA. Trimming shortened V by 3 bases and J by 6 bases, and 10 bases separated the two germline ends. The DNA for the CDR3 is TGCAGCGTTGACAGGGGGGTGGATACGCAGTATTTT. Encoded protein: CSVDRGVDTQYF.

This rearrangement joins TRBV4-3 to TRBJ2-7, with TRBD1 as a possible D gene (6 bases). Between the trimmed V and J ends, which lost 1 base and 0 bases, there was a span of 13 bases. This CDR3 comprises 16 residues. The germline gives CDR1 LGHNA, CDR2 YSLEER. CDR3 sequence reads: CASSQASRTVSYEQYF. The CDR3 DNA reads TGCGCCAGCAGCCAAGCTAGTAGGACAGTCTCCTACGAGCAGTACTTC.

The DNA of the CDR3 is TGTGCCAGCAGCTTGGTGACTTATGGCTACACCTTC. This gives the protein CASSLVTYGYTF. The rearrangement uses TRBV7-2 and TRBJ1-2; no reliable D call. This CDR3 contains 12 residues. CDR1 and CDR2 from the germline V gene are SGHTA and FQGNSA. The germline V and J ends were trimmed by 3 bases and 5 bases, with 7 bases remaining between them.

This clone came up a few times. The chain employs TRBV23-1 and TRBJ1-5; the D is unclear. TRBV23-1 is an open reading frame, and its role is uncertain. V lost 0 bases and J lost 5, with 11 bases in between. This CDR3 region has 15 residues. CDR3 amino acids: CASSQSLGPDQPQHF. CDR3 coding DNA: TGCGCCAGCAGTCAATCCCTTGGGCCAGATCAGCCCCAGCATTTT.

The rearrangement links TRBV2 to TRBJ2-1; 8 bases map to TRBD2. Germline CDR1 reads SNHLY; CDR2 reads FYNNEI. V shed 0 bases and J 5 bases; nucleotides not matched to a gene: 9. The CDR3 has 17 amino acids. The CDR3 bases are TGTGCCAGCAGTGAAGCGGGGAAGCGGGGGACCCACAATGAGCAGTTCTTC. This gives the protein CASSEAGKRGTHNEQFF. The full variable domain, rest sourced from reference TRBV2 and TRBJ2-1, is EPEVTQTPSHQVTQMGQEVILRCVPISNHLYFYWYRQILGQKVEFLVSFYNNEISEKSEIFDDQFSVERPDGSNFTLKIRSTKLEDSAMYFCASSEAGKRGTHNEQFFGPGTRLTVL.

The V gene is TRBV25-1, the J gene TRBJ2-7; weak D call: TRBD1 (5 bases). Germline CDR1 and CDR2: MGHDK and SYGVNS. Trimming pared 6 bases from V and 0 bases from J, leaving 15 bases between. The CDR3 contains 15 residues. DNA for the CDR3: TGTGCCAGCAGCGAGTCCAGGGCCATCTCCTACGAGCAGTACTTC. Translation: CASSESRAISYEQYF.

Remarks on this clone: Relative to the germline gene, one junction end is altered; a read error may explain this. The chain combines TRBV7-7 with TRBJ2-3; 10 bases map to TRBD1. The germline V gene encodes CDR1 SSHAT and CDR2 FNYEAQ (reference sequence). CDR3 length: 16 residues. Here the CDR3 DNA reads TGTGCTAGCAGCTTAGCTTATGGACAGGGGGGAGATACGCAGTATTTT. Amino acids: CASSLAYGQGGDTQYF.